What follows are 3 T cell receptor beta chains derived from one specimen sequenced in a study of cytomegalovirus exposure and HLA in healthy donors. Both 60 Vbeta primers and 13 Jbeta primers went into the PCR. Sequencing was performed with immunoSEQ multiplex PCR; in TCRdb, only in-frame clones are kept and a portion is missing. The table shows about 150,000 clones, with 68% occurring only once. What was sequenced was PBMCs. The receptor set was obtained from a young man in good health and CMV-seropositive.

The CDR3 nucleotides read TGTGCCAGCAGTCATACAGGGGACATTCAGTACTTC. Residues: CASSHTGDIQYF. The rearrangement links TRBV9 to TRBJ2-4, with TRBD1 identical over 7 bases. Germline CDR1 reads SGDLS; CDR2 reads YYNGEE. Trimming removed 5 bases from V and 8 bases from J; junction bases left unmatched: 4. This CDR3 spans 12 amino acids. The variable domain in full, completed from reference TRBV9 and TRBJ2-4, reads DSGVTQTPKHLITATGQRVTLRCSPRSGDLSVYWYQQSLDQGLQFLIQYYNGEERAKGNILERFSAQQFPDLHSELNLSSLELGDSALYFCASSHTGDIQYFGAGTRLSVL.

The genes are TRBV4-1 and TRBJ2-2, with TRBD1 as a possible D gene (5 bases). The V end lost 4 bases, the J end lost 4 bases, and 13 bases lay between the germline ends. This CDR3 has 15 residues. Germline V lookup: CDR1 MGHRA, CDR2 YSYEKL. CDR3 coding DNA: TGCGCCAGCAGCCCCTTCCAGGGTCGCACCGGGGAGCTGTTTTTT. It encodes CASSPFQGRTGELFF.

This clone turned up a few times. The rearrangement joins TRBV19 to TRBJ2-5; tentative D call: TRBD1 (5 bases). The CDR3 extends over 13 amino acids. Looked up from germline, CDR1 is LNHDA and CDR2 is SQIVND (reference sequence). The V end was cut by 5 bases, the J end by 0 bases, with 7 bases between. The CDR3 region has the DNA TGTGCCAGTAGTGGGGCCGACCAAGAGACCCAGTACTTC. Encoded protein: CASSGADQETQYF.